This entry describes one TCR beta chain. What it binds is not known. The ends were cut back, 4 bases at V and 2 bases at J, with 12 bases in the middle. The germline gives CDR1 ENHRY, CDR2 SYGVKD. The CDR3 runs 14 residues. The data were taken from a study of circulating and synovial CD4+ cells in juvenile arthritis. Method: immunoSEQ multiplex PCR; TCRdb's copy keeps in-frame clones and lacks some. In the table there are 30,000 to 40,000 clones, roughly 96% of which are singletons. Overall study findings and caveats: Traditional Vbeta family usage analysis missed the pathogenic-like versus bulk difference.

Input material: CD4+ T cells from blood. The chain joins TRBV10-3 to TRBJ2-7, with a tentative D call TRBD1 (5 bases). This receptor was taken from a human donor with juvenile idiopathic arthritis. CDR3 region: CAISGGRETYEQYF. DNA of the CDR3: TGTGCCATCAGTGGGGGCCGAGAGACCTACGAGCAGTACTTC.